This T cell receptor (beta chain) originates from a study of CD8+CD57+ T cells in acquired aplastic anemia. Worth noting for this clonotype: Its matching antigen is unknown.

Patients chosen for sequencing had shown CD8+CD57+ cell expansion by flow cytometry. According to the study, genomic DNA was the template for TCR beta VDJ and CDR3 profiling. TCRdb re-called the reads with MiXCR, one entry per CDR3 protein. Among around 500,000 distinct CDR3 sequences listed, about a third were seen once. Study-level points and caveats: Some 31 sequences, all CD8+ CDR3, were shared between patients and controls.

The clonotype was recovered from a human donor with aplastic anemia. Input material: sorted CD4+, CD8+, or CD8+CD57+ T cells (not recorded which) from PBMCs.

Written as DNA, the CDR3 is TGTGCCACCAGCCCAGGGGGCATCAGTTTTCCTGAAGCTTTCTTT. Translated: CATSPGGISFPEAFF. The chain joins TRBV15 to TRBJ1-1; 8 bases are a match to TRBD1. The CDR3 length is 15 residues. Trimming took 5 bases from V and 6 from J; bases not matched to a gene: 11. Germline values: CDR1 LNHNV, CDR2 YYDKDF (reference sequence).